A selection of T cell receptor beta chains follows, all from one sample in a study of T-cell memory formation after mild COVID-19. TCRdb used MiXCR to reprocess the 5' RACE reads, holding one entry per CDR3 protein. Here the sample spans 470,000 or so distinct CDR3 sequences, about 23% being singletons. The sample taken for sequencing was PBMCs or a T cell subset sorted from them (not recorded which). These receptor sequences come from an adult woman who had mild COVID-19 (a few samples of this study predate the infection). Cell type and time point are not known. CDR3s include the opening cysteine and the closing phenylalanine or tryptophan. Each record gives: V gene, CDR3 protein.

V: TRBV7-9
CDR3: CASSPKVRDSYNEQFF

V: TRBV10-3
CDR3: CAISEEGHSNQPQHF

V: TRBV24-1
CDR3: CATSDPGTGNEQYF

V: TRBV25-1
CDR3: CASGRGFYEQYF

V: TRBV7-2
CDR3: CASSLAFTYEQYF

V: TRBV29-1
CDR3: CSVERTAHYGYTF

V: TRBV7-9
CDR3: CASSFGRSGKDEQFF

V: TRBV4-2
CDR3: CASSQESGGAYEQYF

V: TRBV7-3
CDR3: CASSAISVDTQYF

V: TRBV15
CDR3: CATSRVARWDGRRENIQYF

V: TRBV30
CDR3: CAWSVLLSYNEQFF

V: TRBV12-3/TRBV12-4
CDR3: CASSPLAEKPFNEQFF

V: TRBV4-3
CDR3: CASSPLGAGVTEQFF

V: TRBV11-2
CDR3: CASSSAVDGYEKLFF

V: TRBV7-8
CDR3: CASSKREVAGELFF

V: TRBV5-1
CDR3: CASSFGSPPLHEQFF

V: TRBV3-1
CDR3: CASSQGTSGAGRQFF

V: TRBV5-1
CDR3: CASRRGQELGYTF

V: TRBV7-6
CDR3: CASSLEAGGQGSPLHF

V: TRBV3-1
CDR3: CASSQARDNEKLFF

V: TRBV6-5
CDR3: CASSYFQGSYEQYF

V: TRBV20-1
CDR3: CSARGGNGAYNEQFF

V: TRBV5-5
CDR3: CASRAAGAGELFF

V: TRBV11-2
CDR3: CASSLVPGGPGEQFF

V: TRBV7-6
CDR3: CASSSQALMRNEQFF

V: TRBV9
CDR3: CASSPRAMNTGELFF

V: TRBV7-9
CDR3: CASSRRTGMLYNEQFF

V: TRBV6-1
CDR3: CASSQGPGNTEAFF

V: TRBV7-9
CDR3: CASSSTGLLTEAFF

V: TRBV6-6
CDR3: CASSPLRTGAGELFF

V: TRBV20-1
CDR3: CSATGTGGLASTDTQYF

V: TRBV7-8
CDR3: CASRGDSSGNTIYF

V: TRBV6-1
CDR3: CASSPGGPKAFF

V: TRBV7-6
CDR3: CASSLEGRGMSNEQFF

V: TRBV25-1
CDR3: CASSWRSGETQYF

V: TRBV6-5
CDR3: CASRRSGRAIDEQYF

V: TRBV5-1
CDR3: CASSLEGLRGVQNTGELFF

V: TRBV7-9
CDR3: CASSLADRPNTEAFF

V: TRBV6-6
CDR3: CASSPLRENTEAFF

V: TRBV24-1
CDR3: CATSDLRMASGLPTDTQYF

V: TRBV5-4
CDR3: CASSFGGGRSGEQFF

V: TRBV20-1
CDR3: CSARDPGQGHGYTF

V: TRBV3-1
CDR3: CASSQAGVGANVLTF

V: TRBV7-9
CDR3: CASDSGGRETQYF

V: TRBV4-1
CDR3: CASSQKLRINEQFF

V: TRBV29-1
CDR3: CSVLYGQGYEQYF

V: TRBV2
CDR3: CASRSGTPSYEQYF

V: TRBV20-1
CDR3: CSARTGTGNSPLHF

V: TRBV14
CDR3: CASSTLITPGEQYF

V: TRBV21-1
CDR3: CASSKGTKNYEQYF

V: TRBV7-8
CDR3: CASSRTSGNSYNEQFF

V: TRBV11-2
CDR3: CASSKRGGWQFF

V: TRBV18
CDR3: CASSPGQGAWEQFF

V: TRBV3-1
CDR3: CASLAGGETQYF